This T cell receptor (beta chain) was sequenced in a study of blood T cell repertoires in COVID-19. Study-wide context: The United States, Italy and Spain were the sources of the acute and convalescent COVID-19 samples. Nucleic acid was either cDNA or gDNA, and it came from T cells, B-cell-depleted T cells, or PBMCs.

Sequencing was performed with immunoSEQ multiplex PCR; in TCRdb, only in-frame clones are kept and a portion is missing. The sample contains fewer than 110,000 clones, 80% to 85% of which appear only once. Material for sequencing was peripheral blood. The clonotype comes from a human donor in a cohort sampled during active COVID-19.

Here the CDR3 DNA reads TGTGCCAGCTCACCATGGGACTGGAGCTCCTACAATGAGCAGTTCTTC. Its translation is CASSPWDWSSYNEQFF. This chain joins TRBV18 and TRBJ2-1; the D gene is possibly TRBD2 (6 bases). The germline V gene encodes CDR1 KGHSH and CDR2 LQKENI. With 2 bases removed from V and 0 bases from J, the gap between germline ends came to 11 bases. This CDR3 region has 16 residues.